This TCR beta chain was identified during a study of control samples from healthy donors and cancer patients. Data came from immunoSEQ multiplex PCR; TCRdb stores just in-frame clones and leaves some out. The sample holds 130,000 to 150,000 clones, about 90% seen once. V dropped 4 bases and J dropped 3 bases, with 12 bases sitting between them. This CDR3 spans 13 amino acids. The germline V gene encodes CDR1 GTSNPN and CDR2 SVGIG (reference sequence). The sequenced material came from blood. This receptor was taken from a man aged 25 to 45 in good health. The V call is TRBV30, the J call TRBJ1-1, with D perhaps matching TRBD1 (5 bases). The CDR3 loop is CAWKEVGDTEAFF. The CDR3 bases are TGTGCCTGGAAAGAAGTGGGGGACACTGAAGCTTTCTTT. Full variable domain (missing parts from reference TRBV30 and TRBJ1-1): SQTIHQWPATLVQPVGSPLSLECTVEGTSNPNLYWYRQAAGRGLQLLFYSVGIGQISSEVPQNLSASRPQDRQFILSSKKLLLSDSGFYLCAWKEVGDTEAFFGQGTRLTVV.